The 27 T cell receptor beta chains below all came from one sample that was sequenced in a study of blood T cells in healthy people across ages. A second PCR of 7 to 11 cycles used a sample-barcoded 5' primer and a J-beta primer mix. TCRdb reanalysed the 5' RACE reads using MiXCR and keeps one entry per CDR3 protein. Of around 620,000 distinct CDR3 sequences listed, 27% are singletons. Material: blood. These receptors originate from a woman in her 70s in good health.

This clonotype was picked up one time. The V call is TRBV4-3, the J call TRBJ1-3, with D uncertain. The V gene lost 0 bases and the J gene lost 0 bases, with 9 bases spanning the gap. CDR1 and CDR2 from the germline V gene are LGHNA and YSLEER. This CDR3 contains 16 residues. CDR3 in DNA: TGCGCCAGCAGCCAAGATAAAGATAGCTCTGGAAACACCATATATTTT. Encoded protein: CASSQDKDSSGNTIYF.

V and J are TRBV7-2 and TRBJ1-1; D is undetermined. CDR3 size: 16 residues. Germline V gives CDR1 SGHTA, CDR2 FQGNSA. V dropped 5 bases and J dropped 0 bases, with 16 bases sitting between them. CDR3 sequence reads: CASSERSRTMNTEAFF. CDR3 in DNA: TGTGCCAGCAGCGAACGTAGCAGGACCATGAACACTGAAGCTTTCTTT.

This clonotype has only a few counts. This chain connects TRBV9 to TRBJ2-1, with TRBD2 identical over 9 bases. Germline CDR1 and CDR2: SGDLS and YYNGEE. Trimming removed 2 bases from V and 7 bases from J; junction bases left unmatched: 7. The CDR3 consists of 15 residues. The CDR3: CASSVTSGSRNEQFF. CDR3 DNA sequence: TGTGCCAGCAGCGTCACTAGCGGGTCTAGGAATGAGCAGTTCTTC.

The chain combines TRBV5-1 with TRBJ1-2, with D possibly being TRBD1 (6 bases). With 6 bases removed from V and 7 bases from J, the gap between germline ends came to 22 bases. This CDR3 is built from 15 residues. Germline values: CDR1 SGHRS, CDR2 YFSETQ. The CDR3 loop is CASTITGRGEGGYTF. The DNA for the CDR3 is TGCGCCAGCACGATTACAGGGAGGGGCGAAGGTGGCTACACCTTC. Using reference TRBV5-1 and TRBJ1-2 for the parts outside the CDR3, the full variable domain is KAGVTQTPRYLIKTRGQQVTLSCSPISGHRSVSWYQQTPGQGLQFLFEYFSETQRNKGNFPGRFSGRQFSNSRSEMNVSTLELGDSALYLCASTITGRGEGGYTFGSGTRLTVV.

This rearrangement joins TRBV7-2 to TRBJ2-5; 9 bases agree with TRBD2. J was trimmed by 5 bases and V by 1 base; bases with no gene match: 11. The CDR3 runs 17 residues. Germline CDR1 and CDR2: SGHTA and FQGNSA. The CDR3 coding sequence is TGTGCCAGCAGCTTAGTTGTGGCGGGGGGGTCGGGTGAGACCCAGTACTTC. This translates into CASSLVVAGGSGETQYF.

This sequence joins TRBV7-9 and TRBJ1-4, with 9 bases matching TRBD1. The CDR3 contains 14 residues. The V and J ends lost 4 bases and 11 bases, in that order; junction bases with no gene match: 8. Germline lookup yields CDR1 SEHNR and CDR2 FQNEAQ (reference sequence). CDR3 coding DNA: TGTGCCAGCAGCTCCGGGACAGGGAGTGAGAAACTGTTTTTT. It encodes CASSSGTGSEKLFF.

This clonotype was detected only a few times. The CDR3 region is CATSRDMKINEKLFF. The CDR3 region has the DNA TGTGCCACCAGCAGAGATATGAAAATTAATGAAAAACTGTTTTTT. The gene calls are TRBV15 and TRBJ1-4; no clear D gene. V lost 0 bases and J lost 4, with 9 bases in between. Germline assignment: CDR1 LNHNV and CDR2 YYDKDF (reference sequence). The CDR3 runs 15 residues.

This clonotype came up a few times. The chain joins TRBV29-1 to TRBJ2-5; 7 bases match TRBD2. The J call could be wrong; TRBJ2-1 is a better fit for the DNA end. The CDR3 has 13 amino acids. The germline gives CDR1 SQVTM, CDR2 ANQGSEA. For the CDR3, the DNA is TGCAGCCCTGGGGGGGGAGGGCGAAATGAGCAGTTCTTC. Translating it yields CSPGGGGRNEQFF.

The sample holds many counts of this clonotype. The rearrangement joins TRBV15 to TRBJ2-2, with D maybe TRBD2 (5 bases). CDR1 LNHNV and CDR2 YYDKDF come from the germline V gene (reference sequence). Trimming shortened V by 6 bases and J by 7 bases, and 15 bases separated the two germline ends. The CDR3 loop spans 14 amino acids. Here the CDR3 DNA reads TGTGCCACCAGAGAGGGCCGAGAGGTCGGGGAGCTGTTTTTT. Protein: CATREGREVGELFF.

The chain couples TRBV12-3 or TRBV12-4 to TRBJ2-2; D remains ambiguous. This CDR3 spans 14 amino acids. The ends were cut back, 4 bases at V and 7 bases at J, with 13 bases in the middle. DNA for the CDR3: TGTGCCAGCAGTTCCCCCATTAACCTCGGGGAGCTGTTTTTT. It yields the protein CASSSPINLGELFF.

In this sample, this clonotype turned up a few times. This chain's CDR3 is CASRMTGRDGYTF. The CDR3 nucleotides are TGTGCCAGTAGGATGACAGGGAGGGATGGCTACACCTTC. V gene TRBV19 combines with J gene TRBJ1-2; 7 bases are a match to TRBD1. V gave up 6 bases and J gave up 6 bases; unmatched junction bases: 7. The length of the CDR3 is 13 residues. In germline, CDR1 is LNHDA, CDR2 SQIVND (reference sequence). Drawing the rest from reference TRBV19 and TRBJ1-2, the complete variable domain is DGGITQSPKYLFRKEGQNVTLSCEQNLNHDAMYWYRQDPGQGLRLIYYSQIVNDFQKGDIAEGYSVSREKKESFPLTVTSAQKNPTAFYLCASRMTGRDGYTFGSGTRLTVV.

This clonotype has only a few counts. V and J are TRBV9 and TRBJ2-7; 9 nucleotides line up with TRBD1. V lost 0 bases to trimming and J lost 6 bases; unmatched junction nucleotides: 16. Germline CDR1 is SGDLS and CDR2 is YYNGEE. This CDR3 is 18 amino acids long. The CDR3 sequence: CASSVATGGKGWSGEQYF. CDR3 nucleotide sequence: TGTGCCAGCAGCGTAGCTACAGGGGGCAAAGGGTGGTCGGGCGAGCAGTACTTC.

The sample holds a few counts of this clonotype. This chain connects TRBV7-2 to TRBJ2-5; 9 bases are shared with TRBD1. J gave up 4 bases and V 5 bases, and 5 bases lay outside the gene matches. This CDR3 comprises 14 residues. The germline V gene encodes CDR1 SGHTA and CDR2 FQGNSA. CDR3 residues: CASSATGGAETQYF. The DNA for the CDR3 is TGTGCCAGCAGCGCCACAGGGGGCGCAGAGACCCAGTACTTC.

This clonotype came up a few times. The V and J genes are TRBV14 and TRBJ1-2; D is unclear. Germline V lookup: CDR1 SGHDN, CDR2 FVKESK. The CDR3 contains 15 residues. V was clipped by 1 base and J by 0 bases, with 9 bases between them. CDR3 in amino acids: CASSQAGRANYGYTF. The CDR3 DNA is TGTGCCAGCAGCCAAGCGGGGAGAGCTAACTATGGCTACACCTTC.

This clonotype was observed a handful of times. This chain links TRBV7-2 with TRBJ2-7; D is unresolved. Trimming cost V 0 bases and J 3 bases, with 6 bases left between them. This CDR3 spans 13 amino acids. CDR1 SGHTA and CDR2 FQGNSA come from the germline V gene. CDR3 amino acids: CASSLALIYEQYF. DNA of the CDR3: TGTGCCAGCAGCTTAGCCCTGATCTACGAGCAGTACTTC.

Ten or more counts support this clonotype. CDR3 coding DNA: TGTGCCAGCAGCGTAGATACCCAATCTGGAAACACCATATATTTT. It specifies CASSVDTQSGNTIYF. This rearrangement joins TRBV9 to TRBJ1-3; D is uncertain. The CDR3 covers 15 residues. V was trimmed by 0 bases and J by 1 base, leaving 8 bases between them. The germline V gene encodes CDR1 SGDLS and CDR2 YYNGEE.

This clonotype came up many times. V gene TRBV27 combines with J gene TRBJ2-7, with a possible D match to TRBD2 (5 bases). The V end lost 2 bases, the J end lost 2 bases, and 22 bases lay between the germline ends. Germline lookup yields CDR1 MNHEY and CDR2 SMNVEV (reference sequence). This CDR3 region has 18 residues. CDR3 in DNA: TGTGCCAGCAGTTTAAAAATCCTAATTTCGGGATTTGCCTACGAGCAGTACTTC. Its translation is CASSLKILISGFAYEQYF.

This clonotype was seen ten or more times. The rearrangement uses TRBV20-1 and TRBJ2-1; 9 bases line up with TRBD2. This CDR3 is 14 amino acids long. Germline V gene sequence: CDR1 DFQATT, CDR2 SNEGSKA (reference sequence). The V gene end was trimmed by 3 bases and the J gene end by 8 bases; junction bases not matched to a gene: 8. The CDR3 reads CSARLAGGLDEQFF. The CDR3 DNA sequence: TGCAGTGCTAGGTTGGCGGGGGGGCTTGATGAGCAGTTCTTC.

The genes are TRBV20-1 and TRBJ2-5, with no clear D. The CDR3 has 13 amino acids. CDR1 and CDR2 (germline): DFQATT, SNEGSKA (reference sequence). The germline V and J ends were trimmed by 3 bases and 5 bases, with 13 bases remaining between them. This chain's CDR3 is CSARKSGSETQYF. Written as DNA, the CDR3 is TGCAGTGCTAGGAAAAGTGGATCGGAGACCCAGTACTTC.

This clonotype came up a few times. The genes are TRBV25-1 and TRBJ2-5; TRBD2 might be the D (7 bases). Germline-derived CDR1 and CDR2 are MGHDK and SYGVNS. V lost 5 bases to trimming and J lost 2 bases, with 18 bases between them. The CDR3 consists of 16 residues. The CDR3 region has the DNA TGTGCCAGCAGTTCAACGCGGGGGCTGGGACAAGAGACCCAGTACTTC. It encodes CASSSTRGLGQETQYF.

Only a few counts were recorded for this clonotype. This chain connects TRBV7-9 to TRBJ1-4; D not resolved. The V end was cut by 1 base, the J end by 3 bases, with 9 bases between. Looked up from germline, CDR1 is SEHNR and CDR2 is FQNEAQ (reference sequence). This CDR3 region has 15 residues. CDR3 residues: CASSLGSTSNEKLFF. Written as DNA, the CDR3 is TGTGCCAGCAGCTTAGGGTCGACGTCTAATGAAAAACTGTTTTTT.

The chain recombines TRBV6-1 with TRBJ2-2; D uncertain. Germline CDR1 reads MNHNS; CDR2 reads SASEGT. The CDR3 has 13 residues. V gave up 4 bases and J gave up 4 bases, with 7 bases separating them. In DNA form, the CDR3 reads TGTGCCAGCAGTGCCCCGGTCACCGGGGAGCTGTTTTTT. This sequence encodes CASSAPVTGELFF.

This chain joins TRBV7-9 and TRBJ1-3; no reliable D call. The V gene's germline CDR1 is SEHNR and CDR2 FQNEAQ (reference sequence). V was pared by 6 bases and J by 0 bases, with 12 bases between. The CDR3 contains 15 residues. This CDR3 reads CASRPRTFSGNTIYF. CDR3 nucleotide sequence: TGTGCCAGCAGACCGCGGACTTTCTCTGGAAACACCATATATTTT.

This sequence joins TRBV19 and TRBJ1-4; D is unresolved. V gave up 10 bases and J gave up 3 bases, with 18 bases separating them. Per germline, CDR1 LNHDA and CDR2 SQIVND (reference sequence). The CDR3 runs 15 residues. CDR3 residues: CANSPGRQANEKLFF. In DNA, the CDR3 is TGTGCCAATAGCCCCGGCCGGCAGGCTAATGAAAAACTGTTTTTT.

This clonotype was counted between two and nine times. J is TRBJ2-7 and V is TRBV29-1; TRBD1 agrees at 8 bases. The CDR3 length is 14 residues. Germline CDR1 is SQVTM and CDR2 is ANQGSEA. V shed 6 bases and J 4 bases; nucleotides not matched to a gene: 11. For the CDR3, the DNA is TGCAGCGTCGCCCTTGGGACAGGAGTTTACGAGCAGTACTTC. As protein: CSVALGTGVYEQYF.

The V gene is TRBV12-3 or TRBV12-4, the J gene TRBJ1-3; D ambiguous. The CDR3 length is 17 residues. The ends were cut back, 6 bases at V and 0 bases at J, with 18 bases in the middle. Written as DNA, the CDR3 is TGTGCCAGCAGCCACTCTGCCGGACCGTTCTCTGGAAACACCATATATTTT. Translation gives CASSHSAGPFSGNTIYF.

In its sample, this clonotype was seen a few times. This sequence joins TRBV4-3 and TRBJ1-3; possibly TRBD1 for D (6 bases). The length of the CDR3 is 16 residues. V lost 1 base and J lost 1, with 11 bases in between. The germline CDR1 and CDR2 sequences are LGHNA and YSLEER. The CDR3 loop reads CASSQGVGGSGNTIYF. The CDR3 nucleotides read TGCGCCAGCAGCCAAGGGGTAGGGGGATCTGGAAACACCATATATTTT.